These 8 T cell receptor beta chains originate from one sample sequenced in a study of blood T cell repertoires in COVID-19. This table comes from immunoSEQ multiplex PCR, and its TCRdb copy is limited to in-frame clones, with some not included. Of 390,000 or so clones detected, just under 90% appear once; the ten largest clones hold 10%. The sequenced sample was PBMCs or T cells enriched from blood (not recorded which). These receptors were obtained from a woman between 45 and 60 years old who had recovered from COVID-19.

In the case of this clone: The sample holds other DNA sequences that translate to the same CDR3. The chain joins TRBV7-2 to TRBJ1-5; weak D call: TRBD1 (6 bases). CDR1 and CDR2 from the germline V gene are SGHTA and FQGNSA. V was clipped by 5 bases and J by 1 base, with 9 bases between them. The CDR3 runs to 14 residues. The CDR3 nucleotides read TGTGCCAGCAGCCTTGGACAGAGCAATCAGCCCCAGCATTTT. Protein: CASSLGQSNQPQHF.

The chain carries TRBV15 and TRBJ1-4, with D unresolved. This CDR3 is built from 15 residues. Deletions cut 3 bases from V and 4 bases from J, with 12 bases between. Per the germline V gene, CDR1 is LNHNV and CDR2 is YYDKDF (reference sequence). In DNA form, the CDR3 reads TGTGCCACCAGCAGCACCCATTTCTATAATGAAAAACTGTTTTTT. This codes for CATSSTHFYNEKLFF.

This clone was picked up a small number of times. This chain links TRBV6-5 with TRBJ2-7, with a possible D match to TRBD1 (6 bases). The germline V gene encodes CDR1 MNHEY and CDR2 SVGAGI. This CDR3 has 14 residues. Trimming pared 6 bases from V and 7 bases from J, leaving 19 bases between. The CDR3 sequence is CASRQGRSRWEQYF. The CDR3 DNA sequence: TGTGCCAGCAGACAGGGACGGTCTCGGTGGGAGCAGTACTTC.

This chain joins TRBV4-1 and TRBJ2-7; no firm D call. V was shortened by 1 base and J by 5 bases, with 12 bases between the two germline ends. Germline V gene sequence: CDR1 MGHRA, CDR2 YSYEKL. The CDR3 has 14 residues. Here the CDR3 reads CASSQVPSVDEQYF. The CDR3 region has the DNA TGCGCCAGCAGCCAAGTGCCTAGTGTCGACGAGCAGTACTTC.

This chain connects TRBV6-2 or TRBV6-3 to TRBJ1-1; the match to TRBD1 covers 7 bases. The J segment lost 0 bases and the V segment lost 0 bases, leaving 10 bases of the junction unmatched. Germline loops: CDR1 MNHEY, CDR2 SVGEGT. The CDR3 contains 18 residues. This chain's CDR3 is CASSYSPGQQIMNTEAFF. CDR3 sequence (DNA): TGTGCCAGCAGTTACTCACCGGGACAGCAGATCATGAACACTGAAGCTTTCTTT.

CDR3 amino acids: CASSQILSGGAYEQYF. The CDR3 DNA sequence: TGCGCCAGCAGCCAGATTCTTAGCGGGGGGGCTTACGAGCAGTACTTC. V usage is TRBV4-1 and J usage is TRBJ2-7; 11 nucleotides agree with TRBD2. J lost 4 bases, V lost 3 bases, and 8 bases had no gene match. The germline V gene has CDR1 MGHRA and CDR2 YSYEKL. This CDR3 has 16 residues.

The genes are TRBV2 and TRBJ1-5, with a possible D match to TRBD1 (5 bases). Trimming left V 4 bases short and J 4 bases short, with 11 bases between. CDR3 length equals 14 residues. Germline CDR1 reads SNHLY; CDR2 reads FYNNEI. The chain's CDR3 is CASSGTSPNQPQHF. CDR3 nucleotide sequence: TGTGCCAGCAGTGGGACATCCCCGAATCAGCCCCAGCATTTT.

The chain recombines TRBV5-1 with TRBJ1-3; TRBD1 matches 7 bases. The CDR3 sequence is 15 residues long. CDR1 is SGHRS, CDR2 YFSETQ, per germline. The V and J ends lost 6 bases and 1 base, in that order; junction bases with no gene match: 7. The CDR3 region is CASTMTGTSGNTIYF. The CDR3 DNA reads TGCGCCAGCACCATGACAGGGACTTCTGGAAACACCATATATTTT.